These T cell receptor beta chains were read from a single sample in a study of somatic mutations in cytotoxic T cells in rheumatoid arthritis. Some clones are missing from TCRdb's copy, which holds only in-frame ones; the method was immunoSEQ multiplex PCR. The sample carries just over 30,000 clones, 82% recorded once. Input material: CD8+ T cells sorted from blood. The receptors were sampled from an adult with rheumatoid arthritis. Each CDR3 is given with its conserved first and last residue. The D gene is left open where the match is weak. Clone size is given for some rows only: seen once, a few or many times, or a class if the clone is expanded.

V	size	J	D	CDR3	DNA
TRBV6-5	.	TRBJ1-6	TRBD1	CASSYSNRGRNSPLHF	TGTGCCAGCAGTTACTCGAACAGGGGCCGAAATTCACCCCTCCACTTT
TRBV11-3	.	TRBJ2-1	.	CASSLAGVANEQFF	TGTGCCAGCAGCTTAGCGGGAGTTGCAAATGAGCAGTTCTTC
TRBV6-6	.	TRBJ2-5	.	CASSYFPRETQYF	TGTGCCAGCAGTTACTTTCCGCGGGAGACCCAGTACTTC
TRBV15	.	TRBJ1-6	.	CATSRGRQHNSPLHF	TGTGCCACCAGCAGGGGGAGACAGCACAATTCACCCCTCCACTTT
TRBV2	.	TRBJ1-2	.	CASLGGISGANYGYTF	TGTGCCAGCCTAGGGGGTATCTCGGGGGCTAACTATGGCTACACCTTC
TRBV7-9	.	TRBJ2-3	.	CASSTRGSQGMDTQYF	TGTGCCAGCAGCACCCGGGGCTCACAGGGAATGGATACGCAGTATTTT
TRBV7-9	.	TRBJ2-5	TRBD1	CASSSRTGPEQETQYF	TGTGCCAGCAGCTCAAGGACAGGGCCTGAACAAGAGACCCAGTACTTC
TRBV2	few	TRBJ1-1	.	CASSSGQGYTEAFF	TGTGCCAGCAGTTCGGGTCAGGGGTACACTGAAGCTTTCTTT
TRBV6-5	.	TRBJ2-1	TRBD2	CASSYSSGGSNNEQFF	TGTGCCAGCAGTTACTCATCGGGAGGGAGTAACAATGAGCAGTTCTTC
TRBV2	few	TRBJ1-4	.	CASSDTGEGPEKLFF	TGTGCCAGCAGTGATACGGGGGAAGGTCCTGAAAAACTGTTTTTT
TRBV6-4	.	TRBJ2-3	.	CASSASGSTDTQYF	TGTGCCAGCAGTGCCAGTGGGAGCACAGATACGCAGTATTTT
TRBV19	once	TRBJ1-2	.	CASSIGNSPHF	TGTGCCAGTAGTATCGGGAACTCGCCCCACTTC
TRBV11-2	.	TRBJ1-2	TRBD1	CASSPERGRAYGYTF	TGTGCCAGCAGCCCTGAGAGGGGGCGAGCCTATGGCTACACCTTC
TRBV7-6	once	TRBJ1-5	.	CASSSQDSPGVPQHF	TGTGCCAGCAGCTCCCAGGATAGCCCCGGGGTGCCCCAGCATTTT
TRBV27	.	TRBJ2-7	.	CASSLGPGPYEQYF	TGTGCCAGCAGTCTGGGGCCGGGACCCTACGAGCAGTACTTC
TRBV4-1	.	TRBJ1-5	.	CASSQSEGSQPQHF	TGCGCCAGCAGCCAATCGGAGGGTAGCCAGCCCCAGCATTTT
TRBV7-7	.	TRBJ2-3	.	CASSPSGFSTDTQYF	TGTGCCAGCAGCCCGTCCGGATTTAGCACAGATACGCAGTATTTT
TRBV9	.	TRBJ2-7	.	CASSSADSLYEQYF	TGTGCCAGCAGCAGCGCAGACTCATTATACGAGCAGTACTTC
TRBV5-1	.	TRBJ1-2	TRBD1	CASSPSSGTGVGYTF	TGCGCCAGCAGCCCATCATCCGGGACAGGGGTCGGCTACACCTTC
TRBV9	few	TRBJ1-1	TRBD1	CASSVGDRAEAFF	TGTGCCAGCAGCGTAGGGGACAGGGCTGAAGCTTTCTTT
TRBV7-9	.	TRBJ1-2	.	CASSSPETVGYYGYTF	TGTGCCAGCAGCTCTCCCGAGACAGTCGGATACTATGGCTACACCTTC
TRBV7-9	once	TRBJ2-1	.	CASSSSPRPYNEQFF	TGTGCCAGCAGCTCCTCGCCCCGACCTTACAATGAGCAGTTCTTC
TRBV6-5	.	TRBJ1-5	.	CASSYSRNQPQHF	TGTGCCAGCAGTTACAGCCGCAATCAGCCCCAGCATTTT
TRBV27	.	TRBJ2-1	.	CASSLLESSYNEQFF	TGTGCCAGCAGTTTACTAGAAAGCTCCTACAATGAGCAGTTCTTC
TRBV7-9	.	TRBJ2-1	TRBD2	CASRAGESYNEQFF	TGTGCCAGCAGGGCGGGGGAGTCCTACAATGAGCAGTTCTTC
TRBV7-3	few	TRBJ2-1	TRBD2	CASSLLAGAYNEQFF	TGTGCCAGCAGCTTACTGGCGGGAGCCTACAATGAGCAGTTCTTC
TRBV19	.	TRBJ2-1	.	CASRGPGSYNEQFF	TGTGCCAGTAGGGGGCCCGGGTCCTACAATGAGCAGTTCTTC
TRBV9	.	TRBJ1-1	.	CASSASGNQNTEAFF	TGTGCCAGCAGCGCTTCGGGTAATCAGAACACTGAAGCTTTCTTT
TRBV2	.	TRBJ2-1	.	CASKETTSGWGEQFF	TGTGCCAGCAAAGAGACGACGAGCGGGTGGGGTGAGCAGTTCTTC
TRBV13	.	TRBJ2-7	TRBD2	CASRGTSASNEQYF	TGTGCCAGCAGGGGGACTAGCGCTTCAAACGAGCAGTACTTC
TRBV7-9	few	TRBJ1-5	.	CASSLGPRPQHF	TGTGCCAGCAGCTTAGGACCGCGGCCCCAGCATTTT
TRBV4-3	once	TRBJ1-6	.	CASSQDRAGHSPYNSPLHF	TGCGCCAGCAGCCAAGATCGGGCAGGGCATAGCCCCTATAATTCACCCCTCCACTTT
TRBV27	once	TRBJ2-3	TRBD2	CASSFPGTSGPDTQYF	TGTGCCAGCAGTTTTCCTGGGACTAGCGGGCCAGATACGCAGTATTTT
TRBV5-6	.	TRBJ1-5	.	CASSLTGGDQPQHF	TGTGCCAGCAGCCTAACAGGAGGGGATCAGCCCCAGCATTTT
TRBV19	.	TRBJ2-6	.	CASMSGPGANVLTF	TGTGCCAGTATGTCAGGGCCTGGGGCCAACGTCCTGACTTTC
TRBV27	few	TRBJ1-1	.	CASSLGRNTEAFF	TGTGCCAGCAGTTTAGGCAGGAACACTGAAGCTTTCTTT
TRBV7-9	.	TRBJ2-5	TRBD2	CASSTQREDQETQYF	TGTGCCAGCAGCACCCAGCGGGAGGACCAAGAGACCCAGTACTTC
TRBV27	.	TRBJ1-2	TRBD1	CASSPWDRERGYTF	TGTGCCAGCAGTCCCTGGGACAGGGAAAGAGGCTACACCTTC
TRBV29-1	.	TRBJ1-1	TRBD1	CSADQGATEAFF	TGCAGCGCCGACCAGGGGGCTACTGAAGCTTTCTTT
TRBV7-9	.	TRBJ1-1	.	CASSGGNTEAFF	TGTGCCAGCAGCGGAGGGAACACTGAAGCTTTCTTT
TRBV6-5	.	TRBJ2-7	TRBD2	CASSPRGRGAGEQYF	TGTGCCAGCAGCCCCCGTGGGCGGGGGGCGGGTGAGCAGTACTTC
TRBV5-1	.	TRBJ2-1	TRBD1	CASSPDRASYNEQFF	TGCGCCAGCAGTCCCGACAGGGCCTCCTACAATGAGCAGTTCTTC
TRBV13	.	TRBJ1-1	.	CASSLAPRGTEAFF	TGTGCCAGCAGCTTAGCACCCAGGGGCACTGAAGCTTTCTTT
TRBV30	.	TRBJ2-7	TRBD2	CACPRGSSYEQYF	TGTGCCTGCCCTCGCGGGAGCTCCTACGAGCAGTACTTC
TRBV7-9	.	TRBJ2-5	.	CASSLLRTVQETQYF	TGTGCCAGCAGCTTACTACGGACAGTCCAAGAGACCCAGTACTTC
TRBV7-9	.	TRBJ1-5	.	CASVGGSNQPQHF	TGTGCCAGCGTGGGCGGTTCCAATCAGCCCCAGCATTTT
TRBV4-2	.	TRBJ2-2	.	CASSGQRGTGELFF	TGTGCCAGCAGCGGACAGAGGGGGACCGGGGAGCTGTTTTTT
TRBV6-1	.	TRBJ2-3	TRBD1	CAGTPGQDTDTQYF	TGTGCCGGCACACCGGGACAGGACACAGATACGCAGTATTTT
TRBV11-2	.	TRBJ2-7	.	CASSPLNRLTYEQYF	TGTGCCAGCAGCCCACTTAACCGGTTAACCTACGAGCAGTACTTC
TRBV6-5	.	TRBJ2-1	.	CASTNSGLEQFF	TGTGCCAGCACCAATAGCGGTCTTGAGCAGTTCTTC
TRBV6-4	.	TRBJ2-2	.	CASSEKGSNTGELFF	TGTGCCAGCAGTGAAAAGGGTTCGAACACCGGGGAGCTGTTTTTT
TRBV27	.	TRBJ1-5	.	CASSLGGGYSNQPQHF	TGTGCCAGCAGCCTGGGAGGCGGCTATAGCAATCAGCCCCAGCATTTT
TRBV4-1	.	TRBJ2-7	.	CASSQGVDLKSYEQYF	TGCGCCAGCAGCCAGGGAGTCGATTTAAAATCCTACGAGCAGTACTTC
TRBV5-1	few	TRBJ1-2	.	CASSLETGAKGYTF	TGCGCCAGCAGCTTGGAAACGGGCGCCAAGGGCTACACCTTC
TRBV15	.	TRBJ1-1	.	CATSFTTGSYTEAFF	TGTGCCACCAGCTTTACCACAGGGTCTTACACTGAAGCTTTCTTT
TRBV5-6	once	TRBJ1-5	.	CASSPGGNQPQHF	TGTGCCAGCAGTCCGGGTGGGAATCAGCCCCAGCATTTT
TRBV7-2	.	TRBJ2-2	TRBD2	CASSLATSGGPPGELFF	TGTGCCAGCAGCTTAGCGACTAGCGGGGGGCCCCCCGGGGAGCTGTTTTTT